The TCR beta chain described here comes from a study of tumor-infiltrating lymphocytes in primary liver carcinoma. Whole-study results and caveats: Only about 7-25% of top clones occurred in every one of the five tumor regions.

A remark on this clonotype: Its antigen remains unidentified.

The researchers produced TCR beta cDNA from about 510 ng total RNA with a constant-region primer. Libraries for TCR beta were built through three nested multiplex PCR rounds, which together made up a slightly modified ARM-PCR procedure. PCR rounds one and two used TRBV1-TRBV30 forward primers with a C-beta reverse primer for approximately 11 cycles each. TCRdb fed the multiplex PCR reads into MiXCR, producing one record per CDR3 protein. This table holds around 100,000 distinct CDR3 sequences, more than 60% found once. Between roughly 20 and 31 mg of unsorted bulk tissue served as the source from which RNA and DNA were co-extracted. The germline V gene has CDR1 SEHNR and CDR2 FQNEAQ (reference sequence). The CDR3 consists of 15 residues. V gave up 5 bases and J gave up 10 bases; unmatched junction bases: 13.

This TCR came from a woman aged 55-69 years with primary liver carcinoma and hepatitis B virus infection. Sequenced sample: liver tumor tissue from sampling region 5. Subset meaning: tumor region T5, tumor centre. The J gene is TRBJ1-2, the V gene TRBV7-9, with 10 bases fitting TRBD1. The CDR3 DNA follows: TGTGCCAGCAGCCGGGGACAGGGGCCAAAACAAGACTACACCTTC. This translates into CASSRGQGPKQDYTF.